This T cell receptor (beta chain) was documented in a study of immune evolution from preneoplasia to lung adenocarcinoma. Study-wide results and caveats: From normal lung to invasive adenocarcinoma, top clone frequencies appeared to decrease. T cell clonality was higher in KRAS-mutant than EGFR-mutant or wild-type nodules.

Unmatched junction bases numbered 6, after V lost 3 bases and J lost 1 base. Germline V gene sequence: CDR1 SGHTA, CDR2 FQGNSA. CDR3 length: 15 amino acids. The data were produced by immunoSEQ multiplex PCR, yet TCRdb's version contains in-frame clones alone and is incomplete. The data contain some 10,000 clones, 75% to 85% of them singletons. Patients had resection in Japan or China between about 2013 and 2017. After pathologic assessment, macro-dissection selected premalignant or tumor cells for extraction. Note on this clone: Antigen specificity is unknown.

The rearrangement uses TRBV7-2 and TRBJ2-7; TRBD2 matches at 7 bases. This TCR was recovered from a donor older than 65 with lung adenocarcinoma. The sequenced sample was FFPE minimally invasive lung adenocarcinoma tissue. DNA for the CDR3: TGTGCCAGCAGCTTTAGCCTAGCGGTGTCCTACGAGCAGTACTTC. Translation gives CASSFSLAVSYEQYF.